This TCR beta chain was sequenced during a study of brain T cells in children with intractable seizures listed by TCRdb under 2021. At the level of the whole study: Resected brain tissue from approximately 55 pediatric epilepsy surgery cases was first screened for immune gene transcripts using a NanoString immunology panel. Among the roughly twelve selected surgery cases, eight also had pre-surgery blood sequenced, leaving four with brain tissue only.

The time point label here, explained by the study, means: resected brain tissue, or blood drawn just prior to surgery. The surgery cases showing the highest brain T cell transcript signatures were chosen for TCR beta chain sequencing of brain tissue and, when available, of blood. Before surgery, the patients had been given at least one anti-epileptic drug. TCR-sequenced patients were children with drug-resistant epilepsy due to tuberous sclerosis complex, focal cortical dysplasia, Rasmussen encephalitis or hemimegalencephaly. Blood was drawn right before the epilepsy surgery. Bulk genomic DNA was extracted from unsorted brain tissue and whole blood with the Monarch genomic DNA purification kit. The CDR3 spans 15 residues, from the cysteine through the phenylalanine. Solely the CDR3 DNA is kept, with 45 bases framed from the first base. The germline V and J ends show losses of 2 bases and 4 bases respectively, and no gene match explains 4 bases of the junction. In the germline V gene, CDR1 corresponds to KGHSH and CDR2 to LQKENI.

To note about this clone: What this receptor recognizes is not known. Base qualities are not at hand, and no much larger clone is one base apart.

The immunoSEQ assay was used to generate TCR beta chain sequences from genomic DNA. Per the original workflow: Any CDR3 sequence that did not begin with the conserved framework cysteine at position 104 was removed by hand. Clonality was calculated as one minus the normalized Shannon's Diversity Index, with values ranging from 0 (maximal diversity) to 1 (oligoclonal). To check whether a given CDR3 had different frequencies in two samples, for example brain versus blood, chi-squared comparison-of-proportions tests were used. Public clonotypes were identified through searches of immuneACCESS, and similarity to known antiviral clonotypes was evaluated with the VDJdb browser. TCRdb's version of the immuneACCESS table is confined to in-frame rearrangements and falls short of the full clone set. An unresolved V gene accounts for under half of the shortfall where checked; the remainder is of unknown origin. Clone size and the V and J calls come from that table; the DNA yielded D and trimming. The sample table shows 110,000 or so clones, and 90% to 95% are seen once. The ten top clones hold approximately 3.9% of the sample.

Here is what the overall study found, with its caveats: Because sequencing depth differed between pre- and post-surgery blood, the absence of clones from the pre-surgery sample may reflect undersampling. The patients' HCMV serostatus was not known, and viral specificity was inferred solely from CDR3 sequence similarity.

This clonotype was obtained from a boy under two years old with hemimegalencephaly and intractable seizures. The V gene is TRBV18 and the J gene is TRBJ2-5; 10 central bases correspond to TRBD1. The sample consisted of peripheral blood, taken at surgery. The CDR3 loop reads CASSPGTGVGETQYF. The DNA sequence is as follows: TGTGCCAGCTCACCAGGGACAGGGGTAGGAGAGACCCAGTACTTC. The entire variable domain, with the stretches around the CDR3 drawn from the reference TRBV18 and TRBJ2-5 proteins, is NAGVMQNPRHLVRRRGQEARLRCSPMKGHSHVYWYRQLPEEGLKFMVYLQKENIIDESGMPKERFSAEFPKEGPSILRIQQVVRGDSAAYFCASSPGTGVGETQYFGPGTRLLVL.